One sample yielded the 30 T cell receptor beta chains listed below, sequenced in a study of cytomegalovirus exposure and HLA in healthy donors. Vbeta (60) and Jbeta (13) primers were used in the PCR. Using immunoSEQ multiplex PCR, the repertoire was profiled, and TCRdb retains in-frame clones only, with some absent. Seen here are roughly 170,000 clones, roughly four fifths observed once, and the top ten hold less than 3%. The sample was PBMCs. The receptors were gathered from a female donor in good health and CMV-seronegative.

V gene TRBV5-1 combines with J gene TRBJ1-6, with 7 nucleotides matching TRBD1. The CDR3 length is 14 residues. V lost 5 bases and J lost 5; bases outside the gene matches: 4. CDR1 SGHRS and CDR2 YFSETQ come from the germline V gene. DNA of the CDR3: TGCGCCAGCAGAACGGGACAGAATAATTCACCCCTCCACTTT. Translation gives CASRTGQNNSPLHF.

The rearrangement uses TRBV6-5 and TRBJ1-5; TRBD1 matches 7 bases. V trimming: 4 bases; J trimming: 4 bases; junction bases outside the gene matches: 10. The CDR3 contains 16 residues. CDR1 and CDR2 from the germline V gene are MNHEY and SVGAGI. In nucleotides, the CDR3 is TGTGCCAGCAGTTTTGCCAAACAGGGGAGTAATCAGCCCCAGCATTTT. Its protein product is CASSFAKQGSNQPQHF.

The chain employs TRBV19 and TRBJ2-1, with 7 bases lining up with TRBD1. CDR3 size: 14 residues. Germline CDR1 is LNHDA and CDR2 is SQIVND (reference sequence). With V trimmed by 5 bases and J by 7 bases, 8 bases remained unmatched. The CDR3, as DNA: TGTGCCAGTAGTGCCGGGCCAGGGGGAAATGAGCAGTTCTTC. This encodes CASSAGPGGNEQFF. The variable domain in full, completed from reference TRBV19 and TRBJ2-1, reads DGGITQSPKYLFRKEGQNVTLSCEQNLNHDAMYWYRQDPGQGLRLIYYSQIVNDFQKGDIAEGYSVSREKKESFPLTVTSAQKNPTAFYLCASSAGPGGNEQFFGPGTRLTVL.

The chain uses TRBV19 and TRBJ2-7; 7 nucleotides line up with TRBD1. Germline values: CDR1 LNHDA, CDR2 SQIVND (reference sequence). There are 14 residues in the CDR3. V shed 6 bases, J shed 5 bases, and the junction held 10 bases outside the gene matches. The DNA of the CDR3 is TGTGCCAGTAGACGGACAGGCCTTAGCGACGAGCAGTACTTC. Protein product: CASRRTGLSDEQYF. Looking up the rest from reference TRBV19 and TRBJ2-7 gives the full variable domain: DGGITQSPKYLFRKEGQNVTLSCEQNLNHDAMYWYRQDPGQGLRLIYYSQIVNDFQKGDIAEGYSVSREKKESFPLTVTSAQKNPTAFYLCASRRTGLSDEQYFGPGTRLTVT.

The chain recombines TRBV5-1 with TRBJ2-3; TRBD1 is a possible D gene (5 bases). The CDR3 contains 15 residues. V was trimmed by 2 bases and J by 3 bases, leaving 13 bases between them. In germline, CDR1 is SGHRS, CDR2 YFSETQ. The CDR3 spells CASSFWGAKTDTQYF. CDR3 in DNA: TGCGCCAGCAGCTTTTGGGGCGCCAAGACAGATACGCAGTATTTT.

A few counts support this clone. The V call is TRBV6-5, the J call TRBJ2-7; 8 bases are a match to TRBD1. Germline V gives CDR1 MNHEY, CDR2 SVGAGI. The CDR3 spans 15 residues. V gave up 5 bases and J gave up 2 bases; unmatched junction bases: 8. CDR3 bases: TGTGCCAGCAGTGCAGGACCGGGACAGGCCTACGAGCAGTACTTC. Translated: CASSAGPGQAYEQYF.

The chain's CDR3 is CASSETGVEQYF. In nucleotides, the CDR3 is TGTGCCAGCAGCGAGACAGGGGTTGAGCAGTACTTC. The J gene is TRBJ2-5, the V gene TRBV11-1; 8 positions agree with TRBD1. Trimming at V came to 5 bases and at J to 11 bases, leaving 7 bases not matched to a gene. This CDR3 region has 12 residues. The germline CDR1 and CDR2 sequences are SGHAT and FQDESV (reference sequence).

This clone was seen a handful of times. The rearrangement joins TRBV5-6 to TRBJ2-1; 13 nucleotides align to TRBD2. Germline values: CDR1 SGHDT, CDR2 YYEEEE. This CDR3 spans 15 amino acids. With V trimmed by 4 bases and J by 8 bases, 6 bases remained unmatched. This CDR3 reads CASSKTSGGFDEQFF. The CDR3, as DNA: TGTGCCAGCAGCAAGACTAGCGGGGGGTTCGATGAGCAGTTCTTC.

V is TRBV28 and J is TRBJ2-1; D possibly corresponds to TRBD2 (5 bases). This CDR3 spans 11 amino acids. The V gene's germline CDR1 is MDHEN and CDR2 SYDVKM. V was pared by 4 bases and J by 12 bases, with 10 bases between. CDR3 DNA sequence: TGTGCCAGCAGTTATAATGAGGGGCAGTTCTTC. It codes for CASSYNEGQFF.

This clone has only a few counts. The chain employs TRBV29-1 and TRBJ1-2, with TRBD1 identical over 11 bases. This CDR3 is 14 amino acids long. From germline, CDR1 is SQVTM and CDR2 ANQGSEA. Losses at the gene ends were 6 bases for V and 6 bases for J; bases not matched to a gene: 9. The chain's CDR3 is CSVRLDRGRHGYTF. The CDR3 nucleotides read TGCAGCGTCCGGTTGGACAGGGGGCGGCATGGCTACACCTTC.

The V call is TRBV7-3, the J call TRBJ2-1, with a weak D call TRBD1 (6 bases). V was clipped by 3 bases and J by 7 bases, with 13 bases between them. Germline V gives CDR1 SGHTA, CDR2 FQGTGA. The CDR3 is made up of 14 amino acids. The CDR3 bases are TGTGCCAGCAGCTTCGGTGGGGGCGGAAATGAGCAGTTCTTC. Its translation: CASSFGGGGNEQFF.

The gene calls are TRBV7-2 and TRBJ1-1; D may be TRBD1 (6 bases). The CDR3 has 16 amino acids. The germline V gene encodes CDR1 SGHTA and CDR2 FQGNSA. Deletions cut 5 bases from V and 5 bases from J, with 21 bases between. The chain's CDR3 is CASSLWAQGGKTEAFF. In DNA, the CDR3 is TGTGCCAGCAGCCTGTGGGCACAGGGAGGGAAGACTGAAGCTTTCTTT.

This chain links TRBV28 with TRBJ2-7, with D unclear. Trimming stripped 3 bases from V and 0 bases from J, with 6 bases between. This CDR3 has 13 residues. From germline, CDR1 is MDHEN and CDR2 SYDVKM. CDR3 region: CASSFTSSYEQYF. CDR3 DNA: TGTGCCAGCAGTTTTACTTCCTCCTACGAGCAGTACTTC.

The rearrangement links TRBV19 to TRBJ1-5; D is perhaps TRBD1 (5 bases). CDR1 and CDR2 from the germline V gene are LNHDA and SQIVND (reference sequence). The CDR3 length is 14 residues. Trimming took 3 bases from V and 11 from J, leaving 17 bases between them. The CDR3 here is CASSMGRTKSAQHF. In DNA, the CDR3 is TGTGCCAGTAGTATGGGGCGGACCAAATCAGCCCAGCATTTT. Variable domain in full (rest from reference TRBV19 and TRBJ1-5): DGGITQSPKYLFRKEGQNVTLSCEQNLNHDAMYWYRQDPGQGLRLIYYSQIVNDFQKGDIAEGYSVSREKKESFPLTVTSAQKNPTAFYLCASSMGRTKSAQHFGDGTRLSIL.

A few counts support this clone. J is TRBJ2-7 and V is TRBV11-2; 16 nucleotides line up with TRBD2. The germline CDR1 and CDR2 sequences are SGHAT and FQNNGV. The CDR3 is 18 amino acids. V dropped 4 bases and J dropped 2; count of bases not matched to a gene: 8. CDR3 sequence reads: CASSSPGLAGGPPYEQYF. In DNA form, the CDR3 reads TGTGCCAGCAGCTCGCCGGGACTAGCGGGAGGGCCACCCTACGAGCAGTACTTC.

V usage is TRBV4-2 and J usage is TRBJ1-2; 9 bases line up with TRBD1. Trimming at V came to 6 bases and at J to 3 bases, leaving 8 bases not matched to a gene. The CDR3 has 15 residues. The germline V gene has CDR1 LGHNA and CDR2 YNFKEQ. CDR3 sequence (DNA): TGTGCCAGCAGACACGGACAGGGGTACGACTATGGCTACACCTTC. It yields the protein CASRHGQGYDYGYTF.

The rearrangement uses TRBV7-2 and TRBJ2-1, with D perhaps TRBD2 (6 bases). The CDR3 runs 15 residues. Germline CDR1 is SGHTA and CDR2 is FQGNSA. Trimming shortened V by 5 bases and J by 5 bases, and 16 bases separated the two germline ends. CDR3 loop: CASSGRRNTNNEQFF. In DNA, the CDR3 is TGTGCCAGCAGCGGGAGGCGAAATACTAACAATGAGCAGTTCTTC.

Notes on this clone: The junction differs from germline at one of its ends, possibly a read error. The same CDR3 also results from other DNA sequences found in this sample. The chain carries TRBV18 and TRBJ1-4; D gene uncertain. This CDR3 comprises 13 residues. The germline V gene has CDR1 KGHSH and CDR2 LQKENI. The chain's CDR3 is CASSPSQNEKLFF. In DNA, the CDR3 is TGTGCCAGCTCACCATCGCAGAATGAAAAGCTGTTTTTT.

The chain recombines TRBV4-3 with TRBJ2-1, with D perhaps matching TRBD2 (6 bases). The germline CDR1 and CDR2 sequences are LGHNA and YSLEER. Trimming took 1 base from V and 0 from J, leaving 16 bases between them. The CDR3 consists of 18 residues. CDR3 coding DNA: TGCGCCAGCAGCCAAGGGGTCGGGAGCGGCCTCTCCTACAATGAGCAGTTCTTC. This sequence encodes CASSQGVGSGLSYNEQFF.

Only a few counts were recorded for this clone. The CDR3, as DNA: TGTGCCAGCAGCTTAACTTTCTCCTACGAGCAGTACTTC. It translates to CASSLTFSYEQYF. The chain is built from TRBV7-9 and TRBJ2-7; D not resolved. The ends were cut back, 2 bases at V and 0 bases at J, with 5 bases in the middle. The CDR3 has 13 amino acids. Germline V gene sequence: CDR1 SEHNR, CDR2 FQNEAQ (reference sequence).

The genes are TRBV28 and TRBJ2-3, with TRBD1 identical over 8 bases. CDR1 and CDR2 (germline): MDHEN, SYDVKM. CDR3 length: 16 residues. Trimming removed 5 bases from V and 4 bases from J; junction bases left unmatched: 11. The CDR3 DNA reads TGTGCCAGCAGTGCTGGACAGGGACGGGTCGCAGATACGCAGTATTTT. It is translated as CASSAGQGRVADTQYF.

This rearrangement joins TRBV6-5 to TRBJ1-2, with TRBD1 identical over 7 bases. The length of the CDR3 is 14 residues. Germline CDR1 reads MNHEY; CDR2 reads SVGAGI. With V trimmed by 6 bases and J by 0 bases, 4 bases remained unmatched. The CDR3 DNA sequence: TGTGCCAGCAGCCGGGACAGCCCTAACTATGGCTACACCTTC. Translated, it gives CASSRDSPNYGYTF.

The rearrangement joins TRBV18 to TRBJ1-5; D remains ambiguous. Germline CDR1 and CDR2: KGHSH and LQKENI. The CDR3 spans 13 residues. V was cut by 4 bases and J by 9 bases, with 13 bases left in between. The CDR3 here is CASSQSDSRPQHF. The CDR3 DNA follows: TGTGCCAGCTCACAGTCCGATTCGAGGCCCCAGCATTTT.

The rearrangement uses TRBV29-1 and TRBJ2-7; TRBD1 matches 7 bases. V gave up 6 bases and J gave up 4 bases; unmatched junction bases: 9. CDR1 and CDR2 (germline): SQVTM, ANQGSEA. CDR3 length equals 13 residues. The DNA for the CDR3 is TGCAGCGTGCTGACAGGGAAAAAATACGAGCAGTACTTC. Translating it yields CSVLTGKKYEQYF.

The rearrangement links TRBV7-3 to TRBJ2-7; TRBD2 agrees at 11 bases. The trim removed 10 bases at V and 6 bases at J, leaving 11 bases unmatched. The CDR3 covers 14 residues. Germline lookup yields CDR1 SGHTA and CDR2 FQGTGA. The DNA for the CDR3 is TGTGCCACCCCCCCCCGACTAGCGGGAAGCGAGCAGTACTTC. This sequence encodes CATPPRLAGSEQYF.

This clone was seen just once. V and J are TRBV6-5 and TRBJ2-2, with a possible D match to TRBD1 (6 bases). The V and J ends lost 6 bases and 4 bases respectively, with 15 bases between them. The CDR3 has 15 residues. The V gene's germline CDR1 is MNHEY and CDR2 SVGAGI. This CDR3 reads CASRPQGGGTGELFF. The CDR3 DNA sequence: TGTGCCAGCAGGCCACAGGGCGGAGGCACCGGGGAGCTGTTTTTT.

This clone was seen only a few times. Written as DNA, the CDR3 is TGTGCCAGCAAGGGGGAAGGCGAGCAGTACTTC. The encoded protein is CASKGEGEQYF. The V and J genes are TRBV2 and TRBJ2-7; TRBD1 might be the D (6 bases). The CDR3 is 11 residues long. Germline CDR1 reads SNHLY; CDR2 reads FYNNEI. The V end was cut by 7 bases, the J end by 6 bases, with 10 bases between.

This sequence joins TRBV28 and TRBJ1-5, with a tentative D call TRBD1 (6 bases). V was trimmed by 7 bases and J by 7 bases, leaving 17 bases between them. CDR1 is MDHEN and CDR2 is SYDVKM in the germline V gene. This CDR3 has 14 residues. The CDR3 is CASTPAQGWQPQHF. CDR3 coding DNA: TGTGCCAGCACCCCGGCGCAGGGGTGGCAGCCCCAGCATTTT.

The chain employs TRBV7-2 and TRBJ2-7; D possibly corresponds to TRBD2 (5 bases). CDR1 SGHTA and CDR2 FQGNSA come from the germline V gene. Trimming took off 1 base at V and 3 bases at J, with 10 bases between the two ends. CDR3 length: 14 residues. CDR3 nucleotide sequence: TGTGCCAGCAGCTTAGGAGGGTCCGTCTACGAGCAGTACTTC. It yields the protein CASSLGGSVYEQYF.

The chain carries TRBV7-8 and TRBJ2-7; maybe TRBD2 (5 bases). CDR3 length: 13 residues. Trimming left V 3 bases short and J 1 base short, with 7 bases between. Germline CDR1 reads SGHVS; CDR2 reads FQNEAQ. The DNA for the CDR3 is TGTGCCAGCAGCTTTGGAGGTTCCTACGAGCAGTACTTC. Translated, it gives CASSFGGSYEQYF.